The present entry profiles one TCR beta chain with its context. The antigen remains undetermined. The data belong to a study of cytomegalovirus exposure and HLA in healthy donors. Study results and caveats: TCR beta chains numbering under 200 were designated cytomegalovirus-associated. Within an earlier analysis, most TCR beta V segments proved productive either about 90% or about 30% of the time. It emerged from a later analysis that several of the most significant clusters appeared to be linked to common viral pathogens.

PCR involved 60 Vbeta and 13 Jbeta primers. Here immunoSEQ multiplex PCR was the method, and the copy in TCRdb shows in-frame clones only, minus some. The sample gives some 120,000 clones, 80% of which show up once; 1% is in the top ten. Trimming at V came to 4 bases and at J to 2 bases, leaving 9 bases not matched to a gene. CDR1 is MNHEY, CDR2 SVGAGI, per germline. The CDR3 is made up of 16 amino acids. These donors, healthy bone marrow donors, were studied. The TCR originated in a man aged 35 to 55 in good health and CMV-seronegative. The chain carries TRBV6-5 and TRBJ2-7, with 9 positions matching TRBD1. The specimen was PBMCs. CDR3 in amino acids: CASSWTGATTTYEQYF. The CDR3 nucleotides are TGTGCCAGCAGTTGGACAGGGGCAACGACCACCTACGAGCAGTACTTC.